A single sample is the source of the 23 T cell receptor beta chains below, sequenced in a study of beta chain features in type 1 diabetes. Study-wide findings and caveats: TCRB CDR3s from Type 1 diabetes patients were moderately but significantly shorter in all four CD4+ subsets.

All of the isolated RNA was reverse transcribed, so expressed TCRB transcripts were sequenced. Clones were read by immunoSEQ multiplex PCR, and TCRdb kept only the in-frame ones, dropping some. This sample has around 160,000 clones, with 7.5% to 9.5% found just once. These receptors have no known antigen. The sequenced material came from central memory CD4+ T cells from blood. The receptors derive from a woman between 18 and 29 years old with type 1 diabetes.

V and J are TRBV7-2 and TRBJ1-1, with D possibly TRBD1 on 5 matching bases. V gave up 4 bases and J gave up 1 base, with 10 bases separating them. CDR3 length equals 14 residues. Per germline, CDR1 SGHTA and CDR2 FQGNSA. CDR3 sequence reads: CASSSGLSNTEAFF. In DNA form, the CDR3 reads TGTGCCAGCAGCTCGGGACTATCGAACACTGAAGCTTTCTTT.

This clone occurred a few times. This chain's CDR3 is CATSEVPNQPQHF. The CDR3 coding sequence is TGTGCCACTTCCGAGGTTCCGAATCAGCCCCAGCATTTT. This chain links TRBV10-3 with TRBJ1-5, with D hard to call. The V end was cut by 10 bases, the J end by 4 bases, with 14 bases between. Germline V lookup: CDR1 ENHRY, CDR2 SYGVKD. The CDR3 runs to 13 residues.

This clone appeared a few times. The chain joins TRBV19 to TRBJ2-7, with D perhaps matching TRBD2 (6 bases). The CDR3 length is 13 residues. Germline V gene sequence: CDR1 LNHDA, CDR2 SQIVND (reference sequence). Trimming took 10 bases from V and 0 from J, leaving 13 bases between them. The CDR3: CATAGPFSYEQYF. The CDR3 nucleotides are TGTGCCACCGCGGGACCCTTCTCCTACGAGCAGTACTTC.

V usage is TRBV4-3 and J usage is TRBJ2-1, with D unresolved. V dropped 3 bases and J dropped 1 base, with 13 bases sitting between them. The CDR3 has 16 residues. Germline V CDR1 and CDR2: LGHNA, YSLEER. For the CDR3, the DNA is TGCGCCAGCAGCCATTCCCCCAGGTCTTCCTACAATGAGCAGTTCTTC. It specifies CASSHSPRSSYNEQFF.

This clone was seen only a few times. The chain uses TRBV6-1 and TRBJ2-5; unclear D gene. Germline CDR1 MNHNS, CDR2 SASEGT. CDR3 length equals 13 residues. Trimming stripped 3 bases from V and 4 bases from J, with 9 bases between. The CDR3 DNA reads TGTGCCAGCAGTGAGTTCCCCAGAGAGACCCAGTACTTC. Its translation: CASSEFPRETQYF.

The chain uses TRBV10-3 and TRBJ2-2; a weak D match, TRBD1 (5 bases). The germline V gene encodes CDR1 ENHRY and CDR2 SYGVKD. V lost 3 bases, J lost 4 bases, and 12 bases lay in between. The CDR3 consists of 15 residues. Here the CDR3 reads CAISDRQGSTGELFF. In DNA, the CDR3 is TGTGCCATCAGTGACCGGCAGGGCAGCACCGGGGAGCTGTTTTTT.

This clone was seen a few times. This sequence joins TRBV2 and TRBJ1-4; 8 bases match TRBD1. The length of the CDR3 is 14 residues. V was pared by 7 bases and J by 7 bases, with 8 bases of the junction left unmatched. Germline lookup yields CDR1 SNHLY and CDR2 FYNNEI. The CDR3 nucleotides read TGTGCCAGCAAGGGGACAGGCTGGGGTGAAAAACTGTTTTTT. Protein product: CASKGTGWGEKLFF.

The chain links TRBV19 to TRBJ2-1; perhaps TRBD2 as D (5 bases). The germline V gene has CDR1 LNHDA and CDR2 SQIVND (reference sequence). Trimming pared 10 bases from V and 6 bases from J, leaving 19 bases between. This CDR3 region has 14 residues. In DNA form, the CDR3 reads TGTGCCACCAAGAACGCAGGAGGTCTCAATGAGCAGTTCTTC. Translation gives CATKNAGGLNEQFF.

The genes are TRBV27 and TRBJ1-6, with a possible D match to TRBD1 (5 bases). The germline CDR1 and CDR2 sequences are MNHEY and SMNVEV (reference sequence). The V end lost 6 bases, the J end lost 9 bases, and 9 bases lay between the germline ends. The CDR3 extends over 12 amino acids. The CDR3 sequence: CASRPDSSPLHF. The CDR3 coding sequence is TGTGCCAGCAGACCCGACAGTTCACCCCTCCACTTT.

This clone was detected many times. This rearrangement joins TRBV4-3 to TRBJ1-3, with D possibly being TRBD1 (5 bases). The CDR3 is 14 amino acids. V lost 5 bases and J lost 0, with 8 bases in between. CDR1 is LGHNA, CDR2 YSLEER, per germline. The CDR3 DNA follows: TGCGCCAGCAGCGCGGGGGGCTCTGGAAACACCATATATTTT. Its translation is CASSAGGSGNTIYF.

This chain uses TRBV7-2 with TRBJ2-7, with 7 bases that match TRBD2. The J segment lost 4 bases and the V segment lost 0 bases, leaving 9 bases of the junction unmatched. From germline, CDR1 is SGHTA and CDR2 FQGNSA. The CDR3 has 16 residues. CDR3 in amino acids: CASSLAGGLGEYEQYF. CDR3 coding DNA: TGTGCCAGCAGCTTAGCAGGAGGACTAGGGGAGTACGAGCAGTACTTC.

The chain employs TRBV4-2 and TRBJ2-1, with TRBD1 matching 9 bases. In germline, CDR1 is LGHNA, CDR2 YNFKEQ. This CDR3 is built from 17 residues. The V segment lost 0 bases and the J segment 7 bases; nucleotides outside the gene matches: 10. The CDR3 DNA reads TGTGCCAGCAGCCAAGAGGGGGTAACAGGGGGCTTGAATGAGCAGTTCTTC. This codes for CASSQEGVTGGLNEQFF.

In regard to this clone: Within the sample, other DNA sequences also encode this same CDR3. The rearrangement joins TRBV5-1 to TRBJ1-1; D ambiguous. V dropped 1 base and J dropped 1 base, with 11 bases sitting between them. Germline CDR1 SGHRS, CDR2 YFSETQ. This CDR3 is 15 amino acids long. The DNA for the CDR3 is TGCGCCAGCAGCTTGCGGGAGGGAGGGAACACTGAAGCTTTCTTT. It is translated as CASSLREGGNTEAFF.

The V gene is TRBV7-2, the J gene TRBJ2-7, with 13 bases that match TRBD2. The CDR3 runs to 14 residues. V shed 6 bases and J 7 bases; nucleotides not matched to a gene: 6. Germline loops: CDR1 SGHTA, CDR2 FQGNSA. The CDR3 sequence is CASRWGLAGQEQYF. The DNA for the CDR3 is TGTGCCAGCAGATGGGGACTAGCGGGACAGGAGCAGTACTTC.

This rearrangement joins TRBV7-2 to TRBJ2-7; TRBD1 matches at 7 bases. V lost 4 bases, J lost 8 bases, and 5 bases stayed unmatched. There are 12 residues in the CDR3. Germline CDR1 SGHTA, CDR2 FQGNSA. The CDR3 protein is CASSSLQGKQYF. The CDR3 bases are TGTGCCAGCAGCTCGCTACAGGGGAAGCAGTACTTC.

The CDR3 nucleotides are TGTGCCAGCAGCTCGGGACTCTGGGGGGATCAGCCCCAGCATTTT. Translated: CASSSGLWGDQPQHF. The rearrangement uses TRBV5-6 and TRBJ1-5, with D maybe TRBD1 (5 bases). V lost 3 bases, J lost 5 bases, and 15 bases lay in between. The CDR3 is made up of 15 amino acids. Germline lookup yields CDR1 SGHDT and CDR2 YYEEEE.

CDR3 amino acids: CASSLMRGMNTEAFF. The CDR3 coding sequence is TGTGCCAGCAGTCTAATGAGGGGGATGAACACTGAAGCTTTCTTT. This chain joins TRBV27 and TRBJ1-1; a possible D gene is TRBD1 (6 bases). Trimming pared 5 bases from V and 0 bases from J, leaving 13 bases between. This CDR3 is 15 amino acids long. The germline gives CDR1 MNHEY, CDR2 SMNVEV (reference sequence).

The rearrangement uses TRBV15 and TRBJ1-1; D not resolved. Trimming took off 11 bases at V and 1 base at J, with 14 bases between the two ends. Germline V gives CDR1 LNHNV, CDR2 YYDKDF (reference sequence). The CDR3 contains 13 residues. The CDR3 is CAPRSWRNTEAFF. Written as DNA, the CDR3 is TGTGCCCCACGGAGTTGGAGGAACACTGAAGCTTTCTTT.

This clone was picked up a small number of times. DNA of the CDR3: TGTGCCAGCAGCGTAGGGACTAGCGGGGGGGAAGAGACCCAGTACTTC. This translates into CASSVGTSGGEETQYF. The J gene is TRBJ2-5, the V gene TRBV9; 15 bases align to TRBD2. V lost 0 bases and J lost 3; bases outside the gene matches: 0. In germline, CDR1 is SGDLS, CDR2 YYNGEE. CDR3 size: 16 residues.

This chain connects TRBV2 to TRBJ2-3; weak D call: TRBD1 (5 bases). Germline V gene data show CDR1 as SNHLY and CDR2 as FYNNEI. V lost 1 base and J 2 bases, leaving 10 bases between the germline ends. The CDR3 totals 15 residues. This chain's CDR3 is CASSEEGFATDTQYF. As DNA, the CDR3 is TGTGCCAGCAGTGAAGAGGGGTTCGCCACAGATACGCAGTATTTT.

This clone was seen at least ten times. This chain joins TRBV2 and TRBJ2-4; 8 bases align to TRBD2. Germline V gene sequence: CDR1 SNHLY, CDR2 FYNNEI. J was trimmed by 0 bases and V by 7 bases; bases with no gene match: 11. This CDR3 is 17 amino acids long. For the CDR3, the DNA is TGTGCCAGCATCGGCGGGGGGCGGACTCTAGCCAAAAACATTCAGTACTTC. Encoded protein: CASIGGGRTLAKNIQYF.

CDR3 residues: CASGPANYGYTF. CDR3 DNA: TGTGCTAGTGGGCCAGCTAACTATGGCTACACCTTC. The chain uses TRBV12-5 and TRBJ1-2, with D unresolved. The CDR3 totals 12 residues. Trimming shortened V by 6 bases and J by 0 bases, and 5 bases separated the two germline ends. Germline CDR1 is LGHNT and CDR2 is FRNRAP.

This rearrangement joins TRBV7-2 to TRBJ1-2, with D maybe TRBD1 (5 bases). The ends were cut back, 7 bases at V and 3 bases at J, with 15 bases in the middle. Germline CDR1 is SGHTA and CDR2 is FQGNSA. The CDR3 length is 14 residues. CDR3 amino acids: CASTKTRGDYGYTF. The CDR3 nucleotides are TGTGCCAGCACCAAAACTCGGGGGGACTATGGCTACACCTTC. The full variable domain, its missing parts supplied by reference TRBV7-2 and TRBJ1-2, is GAGVSQSPSNKVTEKGKDVELRCDPISGHTALYWYRQSLGQGLEFLIYFQGNSAPDKSGLPSDRFSAERTGGSVSTLTIQRTQQEDSAVYLCASTKTRGDYGYTFGSGTRLTVV.